This TCR beta chain was identified during a study of blood T cell dynamics during melanoma immunotherapy. For the study at large: First-line therapy was either pembrolizumab or nivolumab with ipilimumab for metastatic melanoma.

On this clone: Its antigen remains unidentified.

Time point defined: week 3, after first cycle of checkpoint inhibitor. Overall study findings and caveats: It remained unknown if the driving T cell clones were melanoma-specific. Disease-control patients' PBMC repertoires became either more clonal or more diverse at W3.

Deletions cut 2 bases from V and 1 base from J, with 11 bases between. Per germline, CDR1 SGDLS and CDR2 YYNGEE. The CDR3 runs to 15 residues. Only in-frame clones appear in the TCRdb table, and some are missing; sequencing was by immunoSEQ multiplex PCR. Of under 20,000 clones listed, about 85% were seen once; the top ten hold around 7%. The sequencing here drew on blood, taken from a patient treated with checkpoint blockade. This TCR was recovered from a human donor with melanoma. The chain employs TRBV9 and TRBJ2-3, with D possibly being TRBD2 (7 bases). The CDR3, as DNA: TGTGCCAGCAGCGTCAGAGGGGGGGGCACAGATACGCAGTATTTT. Residues: CASSVRGGGTDTQYF.